The next 9 T cell receptor beta chains were all read from a single sample in a study of T cells in Graves' hyperthyroidism and ophthalmopathy. TCR beta CDR3 region amplification was performed from RNA transcripts. A set of HTBI primers served as the primers for a first-round RT-PCR of the TCR CDR3. One entry per CDR3 protein results from TCRdb running MiXCR on the multiplex PCR reads. This sample has some 600,000 distinct CDR3 sequences; over 11% occur once, and the top ten carry roughly 6.2%. The sample was blood. All receptors derive from a woman aged 25 to 39 with Graves' hyperthyroidism that later progressed to Graves' ophthalmopathy.

The chain couples TRBV19 to TRBJ2-7; 8 bases align to TRBD1. The CDR3 runs to 13 residues. Trimming took 10 bases from V and 3 from J; bases not matched to a gene: 8. The germline V gene encodes CDR1 LNHDA and CDR2 SQIVND (reference sequence). As DNA, the CDR3 is TGTGCCACCTCGGACAGGGTAAACTACGAGCAGTACTTC. Translated: CATSDRVNYEQYF.

This clonotype was seen many times. The chain is built from TRBV12-3 or TRBV12-4 and TRBJ2-7; 10 bases map to TRBD2. CDR3 length: 14 residues. With V trimmed by 6 bases and J by 3 bases, 5 bases remained unmatched. CDR3 sequence: CASRASGSVYEQYF. The CDR3, as DNA: TGTGCCAGCAGGGCTAGCGGGAGTGTCTACGAGCAGTACTTC.

This clonotype was detected many times. V usage is TRBV5-1 and J usage is TRBJ2-7, with D possibly being TRBD1 (5 bases). The CDR3 is made up of 14 amino acids. With 3 bases removed from V and 5 bases from J, the gap between germline ends came to 15 bases. Germline V CDR1 and CDR2: SGHRS, YFSETQ. The CDR3 nucleotides are TGCGCCAGCAGCTCGGCAGCAGGGTGGAACGAGCAGTACTTC. Residues: CASSSAAGWNEQYF.

A few counts support this clonotype. The J gene is TRBJ1-5, the V gene TRBV3-1; D may be TRBD1 (5 bases). Germline V CDR1 and CDR2: LGHDT, YNNKEL (reference sequence). CDR3 length: 15 residues. The V end lost 3 bases, the J end lost 1 base, and 10 bases lay between the germline ends. The CDR3 coding sequence is TGTGCCAGCAGCCAGTCCGGGGGGAGCAATCAGCCCCAGCATTTT. It specifies CASSQSGGSNQPQHF.

This clonotype was seen repeatedly, ten times or more. J is TRBJ2-7 and V is TRBV28, with D possibly being TRBD2 (7 bases). This CDR3 has 15 residues. Germline-derived CDR1 and CDR2 are MDHEN and SYDVKM. V was cut by 2 bases and J by 5 bases, with 16 bases left in between. DNA of the CDR3: TGTGCCAGCAGTTTAGCCCTCCCCGGGGGGCACGAGCAGTACTTC. Its protein is CASSLALPGGHEQYF.

The chain couples TRBV7-9 to TRBJ1-1; no clear D. V lost 3 bases to trimming and J lost 8 bases, with 16 bases between them. The CDR3 is made up of 14 amino acids. The germline gives CDR1 SEHNR, CDR2 FQNEAQ (reference sequence). The DNA of the CDR3 is TGTGCCAGCAGCTTTGTGGTTGCAGAACAGGAAGCTTTCTTT. Translating it yields CASSFVVAEQEAFF.

The chain employs TRBV7-9 and TRBJ1-5; D remains unclear. V was trimmed by 4 bases and J by 1 base, leaving 8 bases between them. Germline V gives CDR1 SEHNR, CDR2 FQNEAQ (reference sequence). The CDR3 is 14 amino acids. The DNA for the CDR3 is TGTGCCAGCAGCTCAACAGAGAGCAATCAGCCCCAGCATTTT. It codes for CASSSTESNQPQHF.

This clonotype was seen a few times. The CDR3 protein is CASSFTAGSRNEQFF. As DNA, the CDR3 is TGTGCCAGCAGCTTCACGGCTGGGTCCCGCAATGAGCAGTTCTTC. This chain links TRBV11-3 with TRBJ2-1; D remains ambiguous. The CDR3 runs 15 residues. The V gene lost 3 bases and the J gene lost 6 bases, with 15 bases spanning the gap. Germline V CDR1 and CDR2: SGHNT, YENEEA.

This clonotype came up many times. This chain links TRBV28 with TRBJ2-3, with 8 bases fitting TRBD2. The CDR3 spans 17 residues. Trimming at V came to 7 bases and at J to 2 bases, leaving 14 bases not matched to a gene. The germline V gene encodes CDR1 MDHEN and CDR2 SYDVKM. The CDR3 loop reads CASNSNGLASNTDTQYF. The CDR3 DNA is TGTGCCAGCAACTCTAACGGACTAGCTTCAAACACAGATACGCAGTATTTT.